This TCR beta chain stems from a study of T cells in Graves' hyperthyroidism and ophthalmopathy. Study-level findings and limits: Most thyroid-expanded clonotypes above 0.001 were also found in blood. The authors' 13 V-J model separated ophthalmopathy from stable hyperthyroidism.

Uncontrolled infections, other autoimmune diseases, pregnancy or lactation led to exclusion of patients. In making diagnoses, clinical symptoms, serum thyroxine and TRAb, thyroid ultrasound and orbital computed tomography were all used. Germline V gene data show CDR1 as LNHNV and CDR2 as YYDKDF (reference sequence). The CDR3 runs 9 residues. This clonotype was observed a handful of times. Antigen specificity is unknown. An end of the junction differs from the germline gene, which may be a read error. Amplification yielded TCR beta CDR3 regions, with RNA transcripts as the source. The HTBI primer set served for first-round RT-PCR of the TCR CDR3. MiXCR, run by TCRdb on the multiplex PCR reads, gives a single entry per CDR3 protein. Of under 130,000 distinct CDR3 sequences listed, 47% were seen once; the top ten hold roughly 25%.

The chain links TRBV15 to TRBJ2-2; 9 bases line up with TRBD1. Material for sequencing was blood. The TCR comes from a man aged 35 to 55 with Graves' hyperthyroidism. The DNA for the CDR3 is TGTGCCACCAGCAGGACAGGGGGTTTT. Translating gives CATSRTGGF.